The 32 T cell receptor beta chains below were found in one sample sequenced in a study of early T cells in non-severe SARS-CoV-2 infection. TCRdb processed the 5' RACE reads anew with MiXCR; each CDR3 protein has one entry. The table has around 66,000 distinct CDR3 sequences, 4.5% to 7.5% seen once. This sample comprised whole blood, obtained at baseline. The receptors derive from an adult who was a healthcare worker with PCR-confirmed SARS-CoV-2 infection or an uninfected control (not recorded which).

J is TRBJ1-5 and V is TRBV20-1; D is unresolved. CDR3 length: 13 amino acids. Germline values: CDR1 DFQATT, CDR2 SNEGSKA (reference sequence). Trimming stripped 0 bases from V and 4 bases from J, with 7 bases between. The CDR3: CSARDQQNQPQHF. As DNA, the CDR3 is TGCAGTGCTAGAGACCAGCAGAATCAGCCCCAGCATTTT.

This clonotype occurred many times. The chain combines TRBV10-3 with TRBJ2-5; TRBD2 aligns across 14 bases. The V and J ends lost 9 bases and 5 bases, in that order; junction bases with no gene match: 8. The CDR3 extends over 15 amino acids. Germline-derived CDR1 and CDR2 are ENHRY and SYGVKD. CDR3 DNA sequence: TGTGCCATACGATCGACTAGCGGGAGGGAGGAGACCCAGTACTTC. Protein: CAIRSTSGREETQYF.

V is TRBV11-2 and J is TRBJ2-5, with 12 bases identical to TRBD1. Germline V CDR1 and CDR2: SGHAT, FQNNGV. After removal of 3 bases from V and 4 bases from J, the junction contained 6 bases not matched to a gene. The CDR3 contains 16 residues. The CDR3 DNA is TGTGCCAGCAGCTTCCCCGGGACAGGGGGCAGAGAGACCCAGTACTTC. Its protein product is CASSFPGTGGRETQYF.

This clonotype was counted at least ten times. The rearrangement joins TRBV20-1 to TRBJ2-7, with 11 bases matching TRBD2. Trimming removed 6 bases from V and 0 bases from J; junction bases left unmatched: 4. Looked up from germline, CDR1 is DFQATT and CDR2 is SNEGSKA (reference sequence). There are 14 residues in the CDR3. For the CDR3, the DNA is TGCAGTGCGGCAGGACTAGCGGGCTCCTACGAGCAGTACTTC. Encoded protein: CSAAGLAGSYEQYF.

This clonotype showed up many times. The chain combines TRBV6-5 with TRBJ2-5; D call uncertain. V was trimmed by 0 bases and J by 5 bases, leaving 10 bases between them. Germline V lookup: CDR1 MNHEY, CDR2 SVGAGI. The CDR3 consists of 14 residues. In DNA, the CDR3 is TGTGCCAGCAGTTACTCGACGTTGCGGGAGACCCAGTACTTC. This sequence encodes CASSYSTLRETQYF.

This clonotype was seen only a few times. This sequence joins TRBV27 and TRBJ2-1, with D tentatively TRBD1 or TRBD2 (5 bases each). V lost 6 bases to trimming and J lost 1 base, with 10 bases between them. The germline gives CDR1 MNHEY, CDR2 SMNVEV (reference sequence). CDR3 length: 14 amino acids. The CDR3: CASRGDPSYNEQFF. In DNA form, the CDR3 reads TGTGCCAGCAGGGGGGACCCATCCTACAATGAGCAGTTCTTC.

By share, this clonotype counts as medium-sized. The genes are TRBV27 and TRBJ2-3, with 13 nucleotides matching TRBD2. V was pared by 2 bases and J by 3 bases, with 5 bases of the junction left unmatched. Per germline, CDR1 MNHEY and CDR2 SMNVEV (reference sequence). The CDR3 runs 17 residues. In nucleotides, the CDR3 is TGTGCCAGCAGTTTACTCGGGACTAGCGGGACTACAGATACGCAGTATTTT. Encoded protein: CASSLLGTSGTTDTQYF.

This clonotype was recorded many times. V gene TRBV7-9 combines with J gene TRBJ1-2; TRBD1 is a possible D gene (5 bases). CDR1 and CDR2 from the germline V gene are SEHNR and FQNEAQ (reference sequence). The CDR3 extends over 13 amino acids. The V end was cut by 0 bases, the J end by 7 bases, with 9 bases between. CDR3 sequence (DNA): TGTGCCAGCAGCTTAGCGCAGGGAAGTGGCTACACCTTC. This sequence encodes CASSLAQGSGYTF.

The chain combines TRBV10-1 with TRBJ1-1; D ambiguous. Trimming removed 3 bases from V and 7 bases from J, with 9 bases in between. This CDR3 is 12 amino acids long. Germline CDR1 WNHNN, CDR2 SYGVQD (reference sequence). The CDR3 here is CASSEGPLEAFF. The CDR3 DNA sequence: TGCGCCAGCAGTGAAGGGCCACTTGAAGCTTTCTTT.

This clonotype was detected many times. The chain employs TRBV18 and TRBJ1-1; no reliable D call. The V gene's germline CDR1 is KGHSH and CDR2 LQKENI. The V end was cut by 0 bases, the J end by 1 base, with 9 bases between. This CDR3 is 15 amino acids long. CDR3 protein: CASSPPGRANTEAFF. The CDR3 coding sequence is TGTGCCAGCTCACCACCCGGCCGAGCGAACACTGAAGCTTTCTTT. Supplemented by reference TRBV18 and TRBJ1-1, the full variable domain reads NAGVMQNPRHLVRRRGQEARLRCSPMKGHSHVYWYRQLPEEGLKFMVYLQKENIIDESGMPKERFSAEFPKEGPSILRIQQVVRGDSAAYFCASSPPGRANTEAFFGQGTRLTVV.

This clonotype has a count of ten or more. The chain recombines TRBV5-1 with TRBJ2-1; D gene ambiguous. The CDR3 is 15 residues long. V dropped 0 bases and J dropped 5 bases, with 12 bases sitting between them. Germline lookup yields CDR1 SGHRS and CDR2 YFSETQ. The CDR3 spells CASSLVSSPDNEQFF. The CDR3 nucleotides are TGCGCCAGCAGCTTGGTCTCGAGCCCGGACAATGAGCAGTTCTTC.

This chain joins TRBV29-1 and TRBJ2-5; 9 bases are a match to TRBD1. The V gene end was trimmed by 5 bases and the J gene end by 6 bases; junction bases not matched to a gene: 4. Per germline, CDR1 SQVTM and CDR2 ANQGSEA. CDR3 size: 12 residues. CDR3 loop: CSVNRGQQTQYF. CDR3 nucleotide sequence: TGCAGCGTTAACAGGGGGCAACAGACCCAGTACTTC.

This clonotype was seen a few times. The chain has TRBV5-1 and TRBJ2-3; possible D gene TRBD1, 6 bases. Per germline, CDR1 SGHRS and CDR2 YFSETQ. This CDR3 contains 16 residues. V was pared by 5 bases and J by 1 base, with 17 bases between. This CDR3 is CASSPTRGQRTDTQYF. Written as DNA, the CDR3 is TGCGCCAGCAGTCCCACGAGAGGACAGCGCACAGATACGCAGTATTTT.

This clonotype was seen ten or more times. The rearrangement uses TRBV10-3 and TRBJ2-7; 10 bases align to TRBD2. Germline V gene data show CDR1 as ENHRY and CDR2 as SYGVKD. The V segment lost 6 bases and the J segment 2 bases; nucleotides outside the gene matches: 4. This CDR3 spans 14 amino acids. CDR3 sequence: CAISQGLAPYEQYF. CDR3 sequence (DNA): TGTGCCATCAGCCAGGGACTAGCGCCCTACGAGCAGTACTTC.

This clonotype was seen only a few times. The chain uses TRBV28 and TRBJ1-1; 9 nucleotides agree with TRBD1. The J segment lost 1 base and the V segment lost 11 bases, leaving 11 bases of the junction unmatched. The CDR3 consists of 15 residues. The germline gives CDR1 MDHEN, CDR2 SYDVKM. The CDR3 loop is CACLTGTGKNTEAFF. The CDR3 DNA is TGTGCCTGCCTTACGGGGACAGGGAAGAACACTGAAGCTTTCTTT. Full variable domain (outside the CDR3, taken from reference TRBV28 and TRBJ1-1): DVKVTQSSRYLVKRTGEKVFLECVQDMDHENMFWYRQDPGLGLRLIYFSYDVKMKEKGDIPEGYSVSREKKERFSLILESASTNQTSMYLCACLTGTGKNTEAFFGQGTRLTVV.

In its sample, this clonotype was seen a few times. V usage is TRBV5-4 and J usage is TRBJ2-2; 10 bases fit TRBD2. Germline CDR1 reads SGHNT; CDR2 reads YYREEE (reference sequence). After removal of 0 bases from V and 8 bases from J, the junction contained 4 bases not matched to a gene. The CDR3 runs to 15 residues. In nucleotides, the CDR3 is TGTGCCAGCAGCTTGGATCTAGCGGGAGAGGGGGAGCTGTTTTTT. It translates to CASSLDLAGEGELFF.

At least ten counts were recorded for this clonotype. The V and J genes are TRBV11-2 and TRBJ2-1; TRBD2 matches 9 bases. Losses at the gene ends were 3 bases for V and 4 bases for J; bases not matched to a gene: 7. The CDR3 length is 16 residues. CDR1 SGHAT and CDR2 FQNNGV come from the germline V gene. Written as DNA, the CDR3 is TGTGCCAGCAGCTTGGCGGGCGGGAGGGGGTACAATGAGCAGTTCTTC. Translating it yields CASSLAGGRGYNEQFF.

This clonotype was seen repeatedly, ten times or more. This chain connects TRBV4-1 to TRBJ1-5; D gene uncertain. Between the trimmed V and J ends, which lost 1 base and 13 bases, there was a span of 20 bases. The length of the CDR3 is 15 residues. Germline loops: CDR1 MGHRA, CDR2 YSYEKL. Written as DNA, the CDR3 is TGCGCCAGCAGCCAAGGGTTTGTATATAGCTCCTCGCAGCATTTT. This gives the protein CASSQGFVYSSSQHF.

This clonotype was seen at least ten times. V and J are TRBV19 and TRBJ2-7; D unclear. V lost 2 bases, J lost 2 bases, and 7 bases lay in between. This CDR3 is 13 amino acids long. Germline CDR1 LNHDA, CDR2 SQIVND (reference sequence). The CDR3 nucleotides are TGTGCCAGTAGTATAAAAGGAACCTACGAGCAGTACTTC. Its translation: CASSIKGTYEQYF.

This clonotype was detected many times. This rearrangement joins TRBV12-3 or TRBV12-4 to TRBJ2-7, with TRBD2 matching 8 bases. The CDR3 consists of 16 residues. V gave up 6 bases and J gave up 6 bases; unmatched junction bases: 16. The CDR3 loop is CASSRPSGTSGAEQYF. The CDR3, as DNA: TGTGCCAGCAGCCGACCCTCCGGGACTAGTGGGGCCGAGCAGTACTTC.

This clonotype showed up just a few times. The chain is built from TRBV18 and TRBJ1-2; D gene ambiguous. Per germline, CDR1 KGHSH and CDR2 LQKENI. The germline V and J ends were trimmed by 5 bases and 2 bases, with 15 bases remaining between them. This CDR3 spans 15 amino acids. Here the CDR3 reads CASSVNAPGNYGYTF. The CDR3 coding sequence is TGTGCCAGCTCAGTAAACGCGCCGGGAAACTATGGCTACACCTTC.

This clonotype was recorded many times. The V call is TRBV29-1, the J call TRBJ2-6; D is possibly TRBD2 (6 bases). V lost 7 bases and J 3 bases, leaving 13 bases between the germline ends. The CDR3 has 14 amino acids. Germline V gives CDR1 SQVTM, CDR2 ANQGSEA. CDR3 sequence reads: CSAWGGYGANVLTF. CDR3 DNA: TGCAGCGCATGGGGAGGTTATGGGGCCAACGTCCTGACTTTC.

J is TRBJ2-6 and V is TRBV6-1; D gene ambiguous. The V end lost 2 bases, the J end lost 0 bases, and 5 bases lay between the germline ends. This CDR3 has 15 amino acids. Germline V gene lookup returns CDR1 MNHNS and CDR2 SASEGT. CDR3 sequence: CASSERSSGANVLTF. The DNA for the CDR3 is TGTGCCAGCAGTGAACGCAGCTCTGGGGCCAACGTCCTGACTTTC.

There are many counts of this clonotype. V and J are TRBV28 and TRBJ2-1; 11 bases are shared with TRBD2. V shed 4 bases and J 1 base; nucleotides not matched to a gene: 6. Per the germline V gene, CDR1 is MDHEN and CDR2 is SYDVKM. This CDR3 is 17 amino acids long. CDR3 sequence: CASSSQTSGSSYNEQFF. In nucleotides, the CDR3 is TGTGCCAGCAGTTCCCAAACTAGCGGGAGTTCCTACAATGAGCAGTTCTTC.

As for this clonotype: The conserved phenylalanine or tryptophan normally closing the CDR3 is absent here, so this likely arose from a read error. The V call is TRBV5-1, the J call TRBJ1-2; D remains ambiguous. Trimming took off 2 bases at V and 3 bases at J, with 14 bases between the two ends. The CDR3 length is 15 residues. Germline loops: CDR1 SGHRS, CDR2 YFSETQ. The CDR3 DNA reads TGCGCCAGCAGCTTCTCGTGGGCAGCCGACTATGGCTACACCCTC. This gives the protein CASSFSWAADYGYTL.

In its sample, this clonotype was seen many times. The genes are TRBV11-2 and TRBJ2-1, with 10 bases identical to TRBD2. Germline V gives CDR1 SGHAT, CDR2 FQNNGV. The J segment lost 5 bases and the V segment lost 4 bases, leaving 5 bases of the junction unmatched. CDR3 size: 15 residues. CDR3 region: CASSWGTSGNNEQFF. The CDR3 DNA reads TGTGCCAGCAGCTGGGGAACTAGCGGGAACAATGAGCAGTTCTTC.

This clonotype occurred a few times. One end of the junction is discordant with germline, which a read error may explain. The chain uses TRBV28 and TRBJ2-5; 7 bases fit TRBD1. This CDR3 region has 15 residues. The germline V gene has CDR1 MDHEN and CDR2 SYDVKM. The CDR3 spells CASSLGRQGQVTQYF. CDR3 in DNA: TGTGCCAGCAGTTTAGGCCGACAGGGCCAAGTGACCCAGTACTTC. Variable domain in full (rest from reference TRBV28 and TRBJ2-5): DVKVTQSSRYLVKRTGEKVFLECVQDMDHENMFWYRQDPGLGLRLIYFSYDVKMKEKGDIPEGYSVSREKKERFSLILESASTNQTSMYLCASSLGRQGQVTQYFGPGTRLLVL.

This clonotype was detected ten times or more. The V and J genes are TRBV29-1 and TRBJ1-5, with D maybe TRBD1 (6 bases). V lost 5 bases, J lost 0 bases, and 14 bases lay in between. Germline CDR1 is SQVTM and CDR2 is ANQGSEA. There are 15 residues in the CDR3. DNA for the CDR3: TGCAGCGTTCAGACGACAGGCCATAGCAATCAGCCCCAGCATTTT. Its protein product is CSVQTTGHSNQPQHF.

In this sample, this clonotype turned up many times. The chain combines TRBV6-6 with TRBJ2-1; TRBD2 matches 8 bases. The CDR3 has 15 residues. Germline loops: CDR1 MNHNY, CDR2 SVGAGI (reference sequence). Germline trimming cut 6 bases from V and 4 bases from J; bases unmatched to any gene: 8. The CDR3 protein is CASRFSSGPYNEQFF. The CDR3 DNA sequence: TGTGCCAGCAGGTTTTCTAGCGGGCCATACAATGAGCAGTTCTTC.

V and J are TRBV7-6 and TRBJ1-4, with 7 bases lining up with TRBD1. The V gene's germline CDR1 is SGHVS and CDR2 FNYEAQ. The trim removed 8 bases at V and 9 bases at J, leaving 12 bases unmatched. The CDR3 runs 14 residues. For the CDR3, the DNA is TGTGCCAGCGCAGAGACAGGGAATGATCAAAAACTGTTTTTT. Encoded protein: CASAETGNDQKLFF.

This clonotype has a handful of counts. The gene calls are TRBV4-2 and TRBJ2-5, with TRBD1 matching over 8 bases. After removal of 4 bases from V and 5 bases from J, the junction contained 9 bases not matched to a gene. This CDR3 is 15 amino acids long. Germline assignment: CDR1 LGHNA and CDR2 YNFKEQ. In DNA, the CDR3 is TGTGCCAGCAGCCCGGACAGGGCAATTGAGGAGACCCAGTACTTC. Translating it yields CASSPDRAIEETQYF.

The chain couples TRBV7-2 to TRBJ1-3; D remains unclear. The germline V gene has CDR1 SGHTA and CDR2 FQGNSA. The CDR3 loop spans 14 amino acids. Trimming removed 1 base from V and 2 bases from J, with 6 bases in between. This chain's CDR3 is CASSLVTAGNTIYF. The CDR3 nucleotides read TGTGCCAGCAGCTTAGTTACGGCTGGAAACACCATATATTTT.